Below, 10 T cell receptor beta chains from the same sample are listed, as sequenced in a study of cytomegalovirus exposure and HLA in healthy donors. This PCR relied on a set of 60 Vbeta primers and 13 Jbeta primers. Sequenced by immunoSEQ multiplex PCR; TCRdb stores in-frame clones only, minus some. The sample lists some 100,000 clones; over 65% were seen once. The sample consisted of PBMCs. The receptors were sampled from a woman younger than 35 in good health and CMV-seropositive.

This clone occurred once. The J gene is TRBJ2-1, the V gene TRBV14; 9 bases align to TRBD2. Unmatched junction bases numbered 11, after V lost 4 bases and J lost 13 bases. The germline CDR1 and CDR2 sequences are SGHDN and FVKESK. The CDR3 runs to 14 residues. CDR3 sequence: CASSPPASGVRQFF. CDR3 in DNA: TGTGCCAGCAGCCCCCCCGCTAGCGGGGTCCGCCAGTTCTTC.

The chain has TRBV28 and TRBJ2-5; 8 bases line up with TRBD1. CDR3 length: 15 amino acids. Germline V gene data show CDR1 as MDHEN and CDR2 as SYDVKM. With V trimmed by 4 bases and J by 4 bases, 8 bases remained unmatched. Written as DNA, the CDR3 is TGTGCCAGCAGTTCGTCCCTCAGGGGGCGAGAGACCCAGTACTTC. Protein sequence: CASSSSLRGRETQYF. Combining the CDR3 with reference TRBV28 and TRBJ2-5 gives the whole variable domain DVKVTQSSRYLVKRTGEKVFLECVQDMDHENMFWYRQDPGLGLRLIYFSYDVKMKEKGDIPEGYSVSREKKERFSLILESASTNQTSMYLCASSSSLRGRETQYFGPGTRLLVL.

The rearrangement links TRBV27 to TRBJ2-3; 12 nucleotides agree with TRBD2. J lost 0 bases, V lost 6 bases, and 1 base had no gene match. The germline V gene encodes CDR1 MNHEY and CDR2 SMNVEV (reference sequence). There are 15 residues in the CDR3. The CDR3 sequence is CASSGLAGSTDTQYF. In DNA form, the CDR3 reads TGTGCCAGCAGCGGACTAGCGGGGAGCACAGATACGCAGTATTTT.

The gene calls are TRBV7-8 and TRBJ2-5; D perhaps matches TRBD2 (6 bases). Trimming removed 5 bases at V and 5 bases at J, with 21 bases between. The V gene's germline CDR1 is SGHVS and CDR2 FQNEAQ. The CDR3 loop spans 16 amino acids. CDR3 amino acids: CASSPSEPGRRETQYF. CDR3 bases: TGTGCCAGCAGCCCTAGCGAGCCAGGGCGGAGGGAGACCCAGTACTTC.

This chain links TRBV7-2 with TRBJ1-5; D is unresolved. The germline V and J ends were trimmed by 7 bases and 1 base, with 14 bases remaining between them. The CDR3 is made up of 15 amino acids. Looked up from germline, CDR1 is SGHTA and CDR2 is FQGNSA. The CDR3 region has the DNA TGTGCCAGCACCCCTGGAGGGTACAGCAATCAGCCCCAGCATTTT. Translation: CASTPGGYSNQPQHF.

The chain has TRBV19 and TRBJ2-2; D remains unclear. The CDR3 runs 15 residues. Trimming shortened V by 5 bases and J by 3 bases, and 13 bases separated the two germline ends. Germline V gene lookup returns CDR1 LNHDA and CDR2 SQIVND (reference sequence). CDR3 nucleotides: TGTGCCAGTAGTGGTTTGGAGCGACACACCGGGGAGCTGTTTTTT. Encoded protein: CASSGLERHTGELFF.

This chain joins TRBV4-1 and TRBJ2-7; 9 positions match TRBD2. CDR3 size: 15 residues. CDR1 is MGHRA and CDR2 is YSYEKL in the germline V gene. The V gene end was trimmed by 0 bases and the J gene end by 3 bases; junction bases not matched to a gene: 3. The CDR3 loop reads CASSQEVTSGYEQYF. CDR3 nucleotides: TGCGCCAGCAGCCAAGAGGTGACTAGCGGCTACGAGCAGTACTTC.

V is TRBV29-1 and J is TRBJ2-5, with 10 bases matching TRBD2. Germline V lookup: CDR1 SQVTM, CDR2 ANQGSEA. The CDR3 consists of 14 residues. V trimming: 5 bases; J trimming: 5 bases; junction bases outside the gene matches: 8. CDR3 loop: CSVMASGRFETQYF. The CDR3 region has the DNA TGCAGCGTTATGGCTAGCGGGAGATTTGAGACCCAGTACTTC.

As DNA, the CDR3 is TGTGCCAGCAGCCCCTGGGACAGCCAAACTCAAGAGACCCAGTACTTC. As protein: CASSPWDSQTQETQYF. The chain is built from TRBV7-9 and TRBJ2-5; 7 bases align to TRBD1. The CDR3 covers 16 residues. Looked up from germline, CDR1 is SEHNR and CDR2 is FQNEAQ (reference sequence). The trim removed 5 bases at V and 2 bases at J, leaving 11 bases unmatched.

This clone has only a few counts. V gene TRBV30 combines with J gene TRBJ1-1; no firm D call. The CDR3 sequence is 12 residues long. The germline V and J ends were trimmed by 5 bases and 2 bases, with 9 bases remaining between them. CDR1 and CDR2 (germline): GTSNPN, SVGIG (reference sequence). CDR3 protein: CAWGEANTEAFF. DNA of the CDR3: TGTGCCTGGGGGGAGGCTAACACTGAAGCTTTCTTT.